The entry below gives a single T cell receptor (beta chain) sequence along with its context. The data are from a study of cytomegalovirus exposure and HLA in healthy donors. Researchers ran the PCR with 60 Vbeta and 13 Jbeta primers. The data were produced by immunoSEQ multiplex PCR, yet TCRdb's version contains in-frame clones alone and is incomplete. The data contain about 94,000 clones, about 62% of them singletons. V was clipped by 6 bases and J by 0 bases, with 10 bases between them. Germline V CDR1 and CDR2: SNHLY, FYNNEI. CDR3 length: 14 amino acids. The gene calls are TRBV2 and TRBJ2-3; no definite D call. Sequenced: PBMCs. The clonotype originates from a man aged 25-45 years in good health and CMV-seronegative. CDR3: CASSLTLSTDTQYF. CDR3 DNA sequence: TGTGCCAGCAGCTTAACTCTGAGCACAGATACGCAGTATTTT.